This T cell receptor beta chain was sequenced in a study of cytomegalovirus exposure and HLA in healthy donors. Overall study results and limits: In an earlier analysis, most TCR beta V segments were productive about 90% or about 30% of the time.

It was with 60 Vbeta and 13 Jbeta primers that the PCR ran. The method was immunoSEQ multiplex PCR; TCRdb's version includes in-frame clones alone and lacks a portion of them. There are 90,000 to 150,000 clones in the sample; roughly 70% occur only once, and less than 4.5% lies in the top ten. Concerning this clone: Its target is not known.

Germline CDR1 and CDR2: LNHDA and SQIVND (reference sequence). Trimming cost V 5 bases and J 1 base; bases outside gene matches: 5. This CDR3 is built from 15 residues. The clonotype was recovered from a woman aged 40 to 50 in good health and CMV-seronegative. The sample consisted of PBMCs. The chain uses TRBV19 and TRBJ1-5; 7 bases line up with TRBD1. The CDR3 spells CASSPRDSSNQPQHF. The CDR3 bases are TGTGCCAGTAGTCCCAGGGACAGCAGCAATCAGCCCCAGCATTTT. Combining the CDR3 with reference TRBV19 and TRBJ1-5 gives the whole variable domain DGGITQSPKYLFRKEGQNVTLSCEQNLNHDAMYWYRQDPGQGLRLIYYSQIVNDFQKGDIAEGYSVSREKKESFPLTVTSAQKNPTAFYLCASSPRDSSNQPQHFGDGTRLSIL.